This passage covers 9 T cell receptor beta chains from one sample sequenced in a study of T cell clonality in common variable immunodeficiency. The study's findings and limits: Reportedly, TCR beta sequences from common variable immunodeficiency showed fewer deletions and N-nucleotide insertions.

Measured with immunoSEQ multiplex PCR; TCRdb has only the in-frame clones, and not every one. The specimen has about 28,000 clones, none found just once. No antigens are known for them. The sequenced sample consisted of peripheral blood mononuclear cells. The receptor set was obtained from a human donor with common variable immunodeficiency.

This clone was observed many times. The read ends 3 residues before the CDR3 terminus; that terminus is restored from the germline J gene. The rearrangement uses TRBV19 and TRBJ2-1; weak D call: TRBD1 (5 bases). The CDR3 extends over 16 amino acids. Germline V gene data show CDR1 as LNHDA and CDR2 as SQIVND (reference sequence). Trimming removed 4 bases from V and 0 bases from J, with 13 bases in between. The CDR3 DNA, read in part, is TGTGCCAGTAGTAGGCTTTCAGGGCTCTCCTACAATGAG. This sequence encodes CASSRLSGLSYNE. The entire CDR3 is CASSRLSGLSYNEQFF. Based on the CDR3 plus reference TRBV19 and TRBJ2-1, the full variable domain is DGGITQSPKYLFRKEGQNVTLSCEQNLNHDAMYWYRQDPGQGLRLIYYSQIVNDFQKGDIAEGYSVSREKKESFPLTVTSAQKNPTAFYLCASSRLSGLSYNEQFFGPGTRLTVL.

This clone has only a few counts. The observed sequence ends 3 residues before the CDR3 terminus, with the missing tail filled in from the germline J gene. The gene calls are TRBV7-9 and TRBJ2-1; no clear D. Germline V gene data show CDR1 as SEHNR and CDR2 as FQNEAQ (reference sequence). Trimming pared 4 bases from V and 2 bases from J, leaving 6 bases between. CDR3 length equals 13 residues. The part of the CDR3 DNA that was read is TGTGCCAGCAGCTACGACACCTACAATGAG. Protein: CASSYDTYNE. The CDR3 in full is CASSYDTYNEQFF.

A remark on this clone: The read terminates 3 residues before the CDR3 end, so the remaining end is supplied by the germline J gene. The V gene is TRBV7-2, the J gene TRBJ1-4; D remains ambiguous. The CDR3 extends over 15 amino acids. Germline-derived CDR1 and CDR2 are SGHTA and FQGNSA. Deletions cut 5 bases from V and 8 bases from J, with 18 bases between. Partial CDR3 DNA: TGTGCCAGCAGCCCACGTCCTGCCTTTAGAGAAAAA. Translating gives CASSPRPAFREK. The full CDR3 is CASSPRPAFREKLFF.

This clone was seen a handful of times. The read falls 3 residues short of the CDR3 end, and the missing part is taken from the germline J gene. V and J are TRBV7-9 and TRBJ2-5; 7 bases agree with TRBD1. The CDR3 has 15 amino acids. V shed 4 bases and J 4 bases; nucleotides not matched to a gene: 9. Germline V gene sequence: CDR1 SEHNR, CDR2 FQNEAQ (reference sequence). Incomplete CDR3 DNA: TGTGCCAGCAGCTGGGGACAGAAGGTAGCAGAGACC. Translated, it gives CASSWGQKVAET. The full CDR3 sequence reads CASSWGQKVAETQYF.

This clone has ten or more counts. The CDR3 goes on 3 residues after the read ends, and that part is filled in from the germline J gene. The chain couples TRBV20-1 to TRBJ2-5; TRBD1 matches at 12 bases. Germline CDR1 reads DFQATT; CDR2 reads SNEGSKA (reference sequence). This CDR3 is built from 15 residues. V shed 4 bases, J shed 3 bases, and the junction held 6 bases outside the gene matches. The CDR3: CSANGDRGRKETQYF. The sequenced CDR3 bases are TGCAGTGCTAATGGGGACAGGGGGCGAAAAGAGACC.

This clone was picked up a small number of times. The read falls 3 residues short of the CDR3 end, and the missing part is taken from the germline J gene. The chain uses TRBV6-2 or TRBV6-3 and TRBJ2-1, with TRBD2 identical over 9 bases. In germline, CDR1 is MNHEY, CDR2 SVGEGT. The CDR3 extends over 15 amino acids. The V segment lost 5 bases and the J segment 4 bases; nucleotides outside the gene matches: 6. CDR3 protein: CASSPTGLAYNEQFF. The sequenced CDR3 bases are TGTGCCAGCAGTCCCACGGGACTAGCATACAATGAG.

This clone came up many times. The read terminates 3 residues ahead of where the CDR3 ends, so the germline J gene completes it. The V call is TRBV28, the J call TRBJ1-1; TRBD1 agrees at 9 bases. Germline CDR1 MDHEN, CDR2 SYDVKM. This CDR3 spans 12 amino acids. The V segment lost 10 bases and the J segment 5 bases; nucleotides outside the gene matches: 5. The CDR3 protein is CAIRDRATEAFF. The covered CDR3 bases are TGTGCCATCCGGGACAGGGCGACTGAA.

This clone was detected a few times. With the read ending 3 residues before the CDR3 end, the germline J gene is used to fill in that end. The chain employs TRBV5-6 and TRBJ2-5; D might be TRBD1 (6 bases). Germline CDR1 SGHDT, CDR2 YYEEEE. This CDR3 has 15 residues. Trimming pared 0 bases from V and 4 bases from J, leaving 13 bases between. The CDR3 loop is CASSLAGAMRETQYF. The DNA read from the CDR3 is TGTGCCAGCAGCTTGGCAGGGGCTATGAGAGAGACC.

This clone turned up a few times. The CDR3 is cut off 3 residues early in the read; its end comes from the germline J gene. The chain joins TRBV18 to TRBJ2-1; no definite D call. CDR3 length: 14 amino acids. Per germline, CDR1 KGHSH and CDR2 LQKENI. V was pared by 1 base and J by 5 bases, with 9 bases between. The CDR3 sequence is CASSPLSWDNEQFF. The CDR3 DNA, read in part, is TGTGCCAGCTCACCACTTAGCTGGGACAATGAG.